These 23 T cell receptor beta chains were all obtained from the same sample, sequenced in a study of blood T cells in healthy people across ages. Using a J-beta primer mix together with a sample-barcoded 5' primer, a second PCR was run for roughly 6 to 12 cycles. TCRdb processed the 5' RACE reads anew with MiXCR; each CDR3 protein has one entry. Seen here are roughly 560,000 distinct CDR3 sequences, about 25% observed once, and the top ten hold approximately 8.7%. The sample was also linked to a second study, of T cells of mothers and their children.

Material for sequencing was blood. All receptors come from a boy younger than 18 in good health.

This clonotype was detected a few times. The CDR3 coding sequence is TGTGCCAGCAGCCAAGAGGCTAGCAGACGTGTCCCCCTCCTCGATGAGCAGTTCTTC. Translated, it gives CASSQEASRRVPLLDEQFF. This rearrangement joins TRBV3-1 to TRBJ2-1, with D perhaps matching TRBD2 (5 bases). Germline V gene lookup returns CDR1 LGHDT and CDR2 YNNKEL (reference sequence). The CDR3 covers 19 residues. The ends were cut back, 0 bases at V and 8 bases at J, with 26 bases in the middle.

The chain employs TRBV19 and TRBJ1-1; 7 nucleotides match TRBD1. The CDR3 runs 14 residues. Germline V gene data show CDR1 as LNHDA and CDR2 as SQIVND (reference sequence). V shed 6 bases and J 1 base; nucleotides not matched to a gene: 5. CDR3 nucleotide sequence: TGTGCCAGTAGCACAGGGGTCCCGAACACTGAAGCTTTCTTT. Translating it yields CASSTGVPNTEAFF.

The chain employs TRBV18 and TRBJ2-7; D unresolved. Germline values: CDR1 KGHSH, CDR2 LQKENI. This CDR3 is 14 amino acids long. V was clipped by 4 bases and J by 3 bases, with 13 bases between them. The CDR3 spells CASSQSPVYYEQYF. CDR3 nucleotide sequence: TGTGCCAGCTCACAAAGTCCTGTGTACTACGAGCAGTACTTC.

J is TRBJ2-7 and V is TRBV18; no reliable D call. CDR1 and CDR2 from the germline V gene are KGHSH and LQKENI. V lost 3 bases to trimming and J lost 2 bases, with 11 bases between them. CDR3 length: 14 residues. CDR3 DNA: TGTGCCAGCTCACCTCCCGTGGCAGCCTACGAGCAGTACTTC. The encoded protein is CASSPPVAAYEQYF.

The chain combines TRBV27 with TRBJ2-5; 8 bases map to TRBD2. The CDR3 runs to 15 residues. The germline V gene has CDR1 MNHEY and CDR2 SMNVEV (reference sequence). V lost 2 bases to trimming and J lost 5 bases; unmatched junction nucleotides: 7. CDR3 sequence reads: CASSLTGGPVETQYF. CDR3 bases: TGTGCCAGCAGTTTAACGGGAGGGCCGGTTGAGACCCAGTACTTC.

The CDR3 DNA sequence: TGTGCCAGCAGTTTTCCGACTAGGGGCGATACGCAGTATTTT. Encoded protein: CASSFPTRGDTQYF. The chain joins TRBV27 to TRBJ2-3; a possible D gene is TRBD2 (6 bases). The germline gives CDR1 MNHEY, CDR2 SMNVEV (reference sequence). Trimming took off 3 bases at V and 6 bases at J, with 13 bases between the two ends. This CDR3 has 14 amino acids.

This clonotype came up a few times. CDR3 nucleotide sequence: TGTGCCAGTAACGACGTCTCGTCCTACAATGAGCAGTTCTTC. The encoded protein is CASNDVSSYNEQFF. The chain combines TRBV19 with TRBJ2-1, with no clear D. The CDR3 sequence is 14 residues long. The germline V gene encodes CDR1 LNHDA and CDR2 SQIVND (reference sequence). V was trimmed by 7 bases and J by 1 base, leaving 11 bases between them.

This chain uses TRBV20-1 with TRBJ2-7; 7 positions match TRBD2. The CDR3 totals 12 residues. V trimming: 3 bases; J trimming: 7 bases; junction bases outside the gene matches: 6. Germline CDR1 and CDR2: DFQATT and SNEGSKA (reference sequence). Here the CDR3 reads CSASGRRGEQYF. Here the CDR3 DNA reads TGCAGTGCTAGCGGGAGGCGTGGAGAGCAGTACTTC.

This clonotype has just a few counts. The V call is TRBV7-9, the J call TRBJ1-2; D is uncertain. The CDR3 covers 14 residues. With 4 bases removed from V and 4 bases from J, the gap between germline ends came to 13 bases. Germline CDR1 reads SEHNR; CDR2 reads FQNEAQ (reference sequence). The CDR3 sequence: CASSSNTAPYGYTF. The CDR3 DNA sequence: TGTGCCAGCAGCTCAAACACGGCTCCCTATGGCTACACCTTC.

The rearrangement joins TRBV4-3 to TRBJ2-3, with D possibly being TRBD1 (6 bases). Germline-derived CDR1 and CDR2 are LGHNA and YSLEER. V was trimmed by 4 bases and J by 3 bases, leaving 14 bases between them. CDR3 size: 15 residues. The CDR3 loop reads CASSRGRGLTDTQYF. In DNA form, the CDR3 reads TGCGCCAGCAGCCGGGGCAGGGGATTGACAGATACGCAGTATTTT.

This clonotype was seen only once. The chain carries TRBV10-3 and TRBJ1-5, with D hard to call. The CDR3 is made up of 14 amino acids. Germline V gene sequence: CDR1 ENHRY, CDR2 SYGVKD. Trimming shortened V by 4 bases and J by 4 bases, and 11 bases separated the two germline ends. The CDR3 is CAISGSYNNQPQHF. In nucleotides, the CDR3 is TGTGCCATCAGTGGGTCATATAATAATCAGCCCCAGCATTTT.

This clonotype appeared a single time. The chain has TRBV3-1 and TRBJ2-1; 10 bases fit TRBD2. The germline V gene has CDR1 LGHDT and CDR2 YNNKEL (reference sequence). The CDR3 runs to 16 residues. V was clipped by 4 bases and J by 1 base; unmatched bases: 4. The CDR3 loop is CASSPHSGGSYNEQFF. As DNA, the CDR3 is TGTGCCAGCAGCCCACATAGCGGGGGGTCCTACAATGAGCAGTTCTTC.

This clonotype was counted a few times. This rearrangement joins TRBV5-5 to TRBJ2-7; 11 positions agree with TRBD1. The length of the CDR3 is 15 residues. J gave up 3 bases and V 4 bases, and 6 bases lay outside the gene matches. Per the germline V gene, CDR1 is SGHKS and CDR2 is YYEKEE (reference sequence). The CDR3 bases are TGTGCCAGCAGCCAGGACAGGGGGCGTTTCTACGAGCAGTACTTC. It encodes CASSQDRGRFYEQYF.

This clonotype has a handful of counts. The V and J genes are TRBV29-1 and TRBJ2-1, with a possible D match to TRBD1 (5 bases). The CDR3 has 16 residues. Trimming took off 2 bases at V and 5 bases at J, with 19 bases between the two ends. The germline CDR1 and CDR2 sequences are SQVTM and ANQGSEA. The CDR3 sequence is CSVEWGWGAGHNEQFF. The CDR3 nucleotides read TGCAGCGTTGAATGGGGTTGGGGCGCCGGCCACAATGAGCAGTTCTTC.

The chain recombines TRBV7-3 with TRBJ2-2; 8 bases line up with TRBD1. Per the germline V gene, CDR1 is SGHTA and CDR2 is FQGTGA. The CDR3 totals 16 residues. The J segment lost 1 base and the V segment lost 6 bases, leaving 7 bases of the junction unmatched. The CDR3: CASRTDRGMNTGELFF. The CDR3 nucleotides read TGTGCCAGCAGGACCGACAGGGGCATGAACACCGGGGAGCTGTTTTTT.

This clonotype has only a few counts. The V and J genes are TRBV5-1 and TRBJ2-3, with TRBD1 identical over 8 bases. Germline CDR1 and CDR2: SGHRS and YFSETQ. CDR3 length: 14 residues. J gave up 6 bases and V 0 bases, and 3 bases lay outside the gene matches. DNA of the CDR3: TGCGCCAGCAGCTTGGACAGGGACAGGGATACGCAGTATTTT. It is translated as CASSLDRDRDTQYF.

The chain combines TRBV3-1 with TRBJ1-5; unclear D gene. CDR3 length equals 15 residues. The V gene lost 1 base and the J gene lost 4 bases, with 11 bases spanning the gap. The germline V gene encodes CDR1 LGHDT and CDR2 YNNKEL (reference sequence). This chain's CDR3 is CASSQGTLGNQPQHF. The CDR3 DNA sequence: TGTGCCAGCAGCCAAGGGACCTTGGGGAATCAGCCCCAGCATTTT.

The chain is built from TRBV24-1 and TRBJ2-3; D assignment may be TRBD1 or TRBD2 (5 bases each). CDR3 size: 16 residues. Germline V CDR1 and CDR2: KGHDR, SFDVKD. Trimming removed 0 bases at V and 2 bases at J, with 11 bases between. The CDR3 loop is CATSDLPGRNTDTQYF. In DNA form, the CDR3 reads TGTGCCACCAGTGATTTGCCGGGGCGGAACACAGATACGCAGTATTTT.

The chain couples TRBV27 to TRBJ2-3; D not resolved. Deletions cut 4 bases from V and 4 bases from J, with 12 bases between. The CDR3 sequence is 14 residues long. Germline V gene data show CDR1 as MNHEY and CDR2 as SMNVEV (reference sequence). The CDR3 coding sequence is TGTGCCAGCAGTTCGCAAACGGAAGCAGATACGCAGTATTTT. This translates into CASSSQTEADTQYF.

This chain links TRBV6-2 or TRBV6-3 with TRBJ2-7; TRBD1 aligns across 9 bases. Germline CDR1 is MNHEY and CDR2 is SVGEGT. This CDR3 spans 14 amino acids. Trimming cost V 6 bases and J 4 bases; bases outside gene matches: 7. CDR3 nucleotides: TGTGCCAGCAGCAACAGGGGGCTAGCTTACGAGCAGTACTTC. Amino acid sequence: CASSNRGLAYEQYF.

CDR3 residues: CASSRVTGETQYF. As DNA, the CDR3 is TGCGCCAGCAGCCGGGTCACGGGCGAGACCCAGTACTTC. The J gene is TRBJ2-5, the V gene TRBV5-1; no reliable D call. This CDR3 region has 13 residues. Looked up from germline, CDR1 is SGHRS and CDR2 is YFSETQ. V dropped 4 bases and J dropped 5 bases, with 12 bases sitting between them.

The rearrangement joins TRBV14 to TRBJ2-7, with 8 bases identical to TRBD1. The germline CDR1 and CDR2 sequences are SGHDN and FVKESK. The length of the CDR3 is 16 residues. Trimming took 1 base from V and 4 from J; bases not matched to a gene: 9. As DNA, the CDR3 is TGTGCCAGCAGCCAAGCTGGACAGGGCTTGGATTACGAGCAGTACTTC. As protein: CASSQAGQGLDYEQYF.

This clonotype was detected a few times. This chain uses TRBV2 with TRBJ2-1; 8 bases agree with TRBD1. The DNA end is a closer match to TRBJ2-5, so the J assignment may be wrong. Germline V CDR1 and CDR2: SNHLY, FYNNEI. The CDR3 runs 14 residues. CDR3 DNA: TGTGCCAGCATAGGACAGGGCGGACAAGAGACCCAGTACTTC. Translation: CASIGQGGQETQYF.